The rows below give T cell receptor beta chains drawn from one sample of a study of shared clonotypes between healthy human individuals. Using immunoSEQ multiplex PCR, the repertoire was profiled, and TCRdb retains in-frame clones only, with some absent. The table lists 2.5 million or so clones, around nine tenths of them singletons, with more than 0.12% in the top ten. The specimen was naive CD4+ T cells sorted from blood. Every receptor here comes from a man between 18 and 29 years old in good health. Both conserved end residues are part of each CDR3. D genes are given only for firm matches. The size of a clone is reported for some rows only, either as once, few or many, or as a class for expanded clones.

clone_size: -; d_call: TRBD2; v_call: TRBV4-3; j_call: TRBJ2-3; cdr3_aa: CASSQVSGREDTQYF; cdr3_nt: TGCGCCAGCAGCCAAGTTAGCGGGAGGGAAGATACGCAGTATTTT
clone_size: -; d_call: -; v_call: TRBV5-1; j_call: TRBJ1-2; cdr3_aa: CASSFEGSNYGYTF; cdr3_nt: TGCGCCAGCAGCTTTGAGGGCTCCAACTATGGCTACACCTTC
clone_size: -; d_call: -; v_call: TRBV6-5; j_call: TRBJ2-3; cdr3_aa: CASVPLGDSTDTQYF; cdr3_nt: TGTGCCAGCGTCCCTCTCGGGGACAGCACAGATACGCAGTATTTT
clone_size: -; d_call: TRBD1; v_call: TRBV5-1; j_call: TRBJ2-1; cdr3_aa: CASSLALTGYNEQFF; cdr3_nt: TGCGCCAGCAGCTTGGCCCTGACAGGGTACAATGAGCAGTTCTTC
clone_size: -; d_call: -; v_call: TRBV20-1; j_call: TRBJ2-7; cdr3_aa: CSAQGNWQYF; cdr3_nt: TGCAGTGCTCAGGGGAATTGGCAGTACTTC
clone_size: -; d_call: -; v_call: TRBV5-1; j_call: TRBJ1-2; cdr3_aa: CASSLEDSYGYTF; cdr3_nt: TGCGCCAGCAGCTTGGAGGACAGCTATGGCTACACCTTC
clone_size: once; d_call: TRBD1; v_call: TRBV2; j_call: TRBJ1-4; cdr3_aa: CASTQQGGYEKLFF; cdr3_nt: TGTGCCAGCACTCAACAGGGGGGGTATGAAAAACTGTTTTTT
clone_size: -; d_call: -; v_call: TRBV5-4; j_call: TRBJ1-1; cdr3_aa: CASSQTGMNTEAFF; cdr3_nt: TGTGCCAGCAGCCAAACAGGAATGAACACTGAAGCTTTCTTT
clone_size: -; d_call: -; v_call: TRBV9; j_call: TRBJ2-1; cdr3_aa: CASSVLSAGAYNEQFF; cdr3_nt: TGTGCCAGCAGCGTGTTAAGTGCGGGCGCTTACAATGAGCAGTTCTTC
clone_size: -; d_call: -; v_call: TRBV7-2; j_call: TRBJ2-2; cdr3_aa: CASSQKSSRTGELFF; cdr3_nt: TGTGCCAGCAGCCAGAAGTCTAGCCGGACCGGGGAGCTGTTTTTT
clone_size: -; d_call: -; v_call: TRBV4-3; j_call: TRBJ2-5; cdr3_aa: CASSQELAGTQYF; cdr3_nt: TGCGCCAGCAGCCAAGAACTAGCAGGGACCCAGTACTTC
clone_size: once; d_call: TRBD1; v_call: TRBV15; j_call: TRBJ1-5; cdr3_aa: CATSRGRDRGFNQPQHF; cdr3_nt: TGTGCCACCAGCAGGGGCCGGGACAGGGGCTTCAATCAGCCCCAGCATTTT
clone_size: -; d_call: -; v_call: TRBV29-1; j_call: TRBJ2-7; cdr3_aa: CSVTIDRIYEQYF; cdr3_nt: TGCAGCGTTACCATTGACAGGATCTACGAGCAGTACTTC
clone_size: -; d_call: TRBD1; v_call: TRBV7-9; j_call: TRBJ1-5; cdr3_aa: CASSSDRGDQPQHF; cdr3_nt: TGTGCCAGCAGCTCGGACAGGGGCGATCAGCCCCAGCATTTT
clone_size: -; d_call: -; v_call: TRBV18; j_call: TRBJ2-3; cdr3_aa: CASSPGRDASTDTQYF; cdr3_nt: TGTGCCAGCTCACCCGGCCGGGACGCAAGCACAGATACGCAGTATTTT
clone_size: -; d_call: -; v_call: TRBV19; j_call: TRBJ1-1; cdr3_aa: CASSRQNTEAFF; cdr3_nt: TGTGCCAGTAGTAGGCAGAACACTGAAGCTTTCTTT
clone_size: -; d_call: -; v_call: TRBV9; j_call: TRBJ1-1; cdr3_aa: CASSVVAGEGNTEAFF; cdr3_nt: TGTGCCAGCAGCGTAGTGGCAGGGGAGGGGAACACTGAAGCTTTCTTT
clone_size: -; d_call: TRBD1; v_call: TRBV5-6; j_call: TRBJ1-5; cdr3_aa: CASSNTGAGNQPQHF; cdr3_nt: TGTGCCAGCAGCAATACAGGGGCTGGCAATCAGCCCCAGCATTTT
clone_size: -; d_call: -; v_call: TRBV6-6; j_call: TRBJ2-1; cdr3_aa: CASQRAPGNEQFF; cdr3_nt: TGTGCCTCCCAGAGGGCCCCCGGCAATGAGCAGTTCTTC
clone_size: -; d_call: TRBD1; v_call: TRBV7-9; j_call: TRBJ2-7; cdr3_aa: CASSLEAGGIYEQYF; cdr3_nt: TGTGCCAGCAGCTTGGAGGCAGGGGGCATCTACGAGCAGTACTTC
clone_size: -; d_call: -; v_call: TRBV5-1; j_call: TRBJ2-3; cdr3_aa: CASTSPSTDTQYF; cdr3_nt: TGCGCCAGCACCTCGCCCAGCACAGATACGCAGTATTTT
clone_size: -; d_call: TRBD2; v_call: TRBV10-3; j_call: TRBJ2-6; cdr3_aa: CAISGGLADNSGANVLTF; cdr3_nt: TGTGCCATCAGTGGAGGACTAGCGGATAACTCTGGGGCCAACGTCCTGACTTTC
clone_size: -; d_call: TRBD1; v_call: TRBV6-5; j_call: TRBJ2-3; cdr3_aa: CASSWRQGGTDTQYF; cdr3_nt: TGTGCCAGCAGTTGGCGACAGGGGGGGACAGATACGCAGTATTTT
clone_size: -; d_call: -; v_call: TRBV6-1; j_call: TRBJ1-2; cdr3_aa: CASSVELLKTLHYGYTF; cdr3_nt: TGTGCCAGCAGTGTAGAACTACTGAAAACCCTTCACTATGGCTACACCTTC
clone_size: -; d_call: TRBD1; v_call: TRBV29-1; j_call: TRBJ2-3; cdr3_aa: CSVVGDRGTDTQYF; cdr3_nt: TGCAGCGTTGTGGGGGACAGGGGCACAGATACGCAGTATTTT
clone_size: -; d_call: -; v_call: TRBV4-2; j_call: TRBJ2-1; cdr3_aa: CASSRAGPFSYNEQFF; cdr3_nt: TGTGCCAGCAGCCGGGCAGGGCCCTTCTCCTACAATGAGCAGTTCTTC
clone_size: -; d_call: -; v_call: TRBV5-6; j_call: TRBJ2-2; cdr3_aa: CASSPIADTNTGELFF; cdr3_nt: TGTGCCAGCAGCCCGATAGCGGATACGAACACCGGGGAGCTGTTTTTT
clone_size: -; d_call: -; v_call: TRBV7-9; j_call: TRBJ1-5; cdr3_aa: CASSLGDTGNQPQHF; cdr3_nt: TGTGCCAGCAGCTTAGGGGACACAGGCAATCAGCCCCAGCATTTT
clone_size: once; d_call: -; v_call: TRBV2; j_call: TRBJ2-6; cdr3_aa: CASGRIWGGTGANVLTF; cdr3_nt: TGTGCCAGCGGGAGGATCTGGGGAGGAACTGGGGCCAACGTCCTGACTTTC
clone_size: -; d_call: -; v_call: TRBV29-1; j_call: TRBJ2-1; cdr3_aa: CSVEDNSYNEQFF; cdr3_nt: TGCAGCGTTGAAGATAACTCTTACAATGAGCAGTTCTTC
clone_size: few; d_call: -; v_call: TRBV30; j_call: TRBJ1-2; cdr3_aa: CAWSVQVGSIAGYTF; cdr3_nt: TGTGCCTGGAGTGTCCAGGTCGGATCGATTGCGGGCTACACCTTC
clone_size: -; d_call: -; v_call: TRBV29-1; j_call: TRBJ1-2; cdr3_aa: CSVEGGGIGYTF; cdr3_nt: TGCAGCGTTGAAGGGGGAGGGATCGGCTACACCTTC
clone_size: -; d_call: -; v_call: TRBV9; j_call: TRBJ1-6; cdr3_aa: CASSANPAGPGGSYNSPLHF; cdr3_nt: TGTGCCAGCAGCGCTAATCCTGCAGGCCCAGGAGGCTCCTATAATTCACCCCTCCACTTT
clone_size: -; d_call: TRBD1; v_call: TRBV5-1; j_call: TRBJ2-3; cdr3_aa: CASSLSVRGSTDTQYF; cdr3_nt: TGCGCCAGCAGCTTGTCGGTCAGGGGGTCCACAGATACGCAGTATTTT
clone_size: -; d_call: -; v_call: TRBV4-1; j_call: TRBJ2-1; cdr3_aa: CASSLFGKVGSNEQFF; cdr3_nt: TGCGCCAGCAGCCTTTTCGGGAAAGTCGGGTCCAATGAGCAGTTCTTC
clone_size: once; d_call: TRBD2; v_call: TRBV28; j_call: TRBJ2-7; cdr3_aa: CASSLGGLAGGAYEQYF; cdr3_nt: TGTGCCAGCAGTTTAGGAGGACTAGCGGGGGGAGCCTACGAGCAGTACTTC
clone_size: -; d_call: TRBD1; v_call: TRBV19; j_call: TRBJ1-2; cdr3_aa: CASRDFRQGQRDNYGYTF; cdr3_nt: TGTGCCAGTAGAGATTTTCGACAGGGCCAGAGGGATAACTATGGCTACACCTTC
clone_size: -; d_call: TRBD2; v_call: TRBV18; j_call: TRBJ2-3; cdr3_aa: CASSPPLAGGSDTQYF; cdr3_nt: TGTGCCAGCTCACCACCTCTAGCGGGAGGTTCAGATACGCAGTATTTT
clone_size: -; d_call: -; v_call: TRBV5-1; j_call: TRBJ1-3; cdr3_aa: CASSRAPPDSGNTIYF; cdr3_nt: TGCGCCAGCAGCCGAGCCCCCCCTGACTCTGGAAACACCATATATTTT
clone_size: -; d_call: TRBD1; v_call: TRBV6-1; j_call: TRBJ1-6; cdr3_aa: CASSGQGEVGSPLHF; cdr3_nt: TGTGCCAGCAGTGGACAGGGGGAAGTGGGATCACCCCTCCACTTT
clone_size: once; d_call: -; v_call: TRBV19; j_call: TRBJ2-6; cdr3_aa: CASRDSGANVLTF; cdr3_nt: TGTGCCAGCCGGGACTCTGGGGCCAACGTCCTGACTTTC
clone_size: -; d_call: -; v_call: TRBV5-1; j_call: TRBJ1-2; cdr3_aa: CASSPGFLGLSYGYTF; cdr3_nt: TGCGCCAGCAGCCCGGGTTTCTTGGGACTGAGCTATGGCTACACCTTC
clone_size: -; d_call: -; v_call: TRBV5-1; j_call: TRBJ2-3; cdr3_aa: CASSPGSTDTQYF; cdr3_nt: TGCGCCAGCAGCCCGGGGAGCACAGATACGCAGTATTTT
clone_size: -; d_call: -; v_call: TRBV5-4; j_call: TRBJ2-3; cdr3_aa: CASSLLGLGSDTQYF; cdr3_nt: TGTGCCAGCAGCTTATTAGGTTTGGGGAGTGATACGCAGTATTTT
clone_size: -; d_call: -; v_call: TRBV7-2; j_call: TRBJ2-3; cdr3_aa: CASSRQGSTDTQYF; cdr3_nt: TGTGCCAGCAGCCGCCAGGGTAGCACAGATACGCAGTATTTT
clone_size: -; d_call: TRBD1; v_call: TRBV6-5; j_call: TRBJ2-7; cdr3_aa: CASRRGGTYEQYF; cdr3_nt: TGTGCCAGCAGAAGAGGGGGCACCTACGAGCAGTACTTC
clone_size: -; d_call: TRBD1; v_call: TRBV27; j_call: TRBJ1-6; cdr3_aa: CASRPGQGGSPLHF; cdr3_nt: TGTGCCAGCAGGCCCGGACAGGGAGGATCACCCCTCCACTTT
clone_size: -; d_call: -; v_call: TRBV5-6; j_call: TRBJ2-3; cdr3_aa: CASSFGVSSTDTQYF; cdr3_nt: TGTGCCAGCAGCTTCGGGGTCTCTAGCACAGATACGCAGTATTTT
clone_size: -; d_call: TRBD1; v_call: TRBV11-3; j_call: TRBJ2-5; cdr3_aa: CASSLGTGAQETQYF; cdr3_nt: TGTGCCAGCAGCTTAGGGACAGGGGCTCAAGAGACCCAGTACTTC
clone_size: -; d_call: TRBD2; v_call: TRBV7-2; j_call: TRBJ2-1; cdr3_aa: CASSLTGTSLNEQFF; cdr3_nt: TGTGCCAGCAGCTTAACCGGGACTAGCCTCAATGAGCAGTTCTTC
clone_size: -; d_call: -; v_call: TRBV9; j_call: TRBJ2-1; cdr3_aa: CASSVGMGQKYNEQFF; cdr3_nt: TGTGCCAGCAGCGTAGGAATGGGGCAGAAATACAATGAGCAGTTCTTC
clone_size: -; d_call: -; v_call: TRBV7-2; j_call: TRBJ1-3; cdr3_aa: CASSLGTRTKRANTIYF; cdr3_nt: TGTGCCAGCAGCTTAGGAACGCGGACAAAAAGGGCAAACACCATATATTTT
clone_size: -; d_call: TRBD2; v_call: TRBV5-1; j_call: TRBJ2-3; cdr3_aa: CASSTRLAGGTDTQYF; cdr3_nt: TGCGCCAGCAGCACCCGACTAGCGGGAGGGACAGATACGCAGTATTTT